This record concerns one T cell receptor beta chain sequence. Its antigen is currently unknown. The record originates from a study of hypomethylating agent response in myelodysplastic syndrome. Study overall: A diploid cytogenetic profile was most common; mean age around 70 +/- 6 years. Of 11 patients, several carried TET2, the most frequent mutation.

Whole-study results and caveats: This small study analyzed only 11 patients.

Survey resolution used two replicates of about 200 ng, totaling approximately 400 ng DNA. Clones were sequenced by immunoSEQ multiplex PCR, and TCRdb holds only the in-frame ones, with some missing. Among approximately 4,200 clones, 75% to 85% were seen once, and the ten largest hold 15% to 19%. Sequences were derived from bone marrow, sampled before or after starting hypomethylating agent treatment for myelodysplastic syndrome (not recorded which). This TCR was sampled from a human donor with myelodysplastic syndrome.

This CDR3 reads CASSGGKTGNTIYF. The DNA for the CDR3 is TGTGCCAGCAGCGGGGGGAAGACTGGAAACACCATATATTTT. V usage is TRBV6-1 and J usage is TRBJ1-3, with D possibly being TRBD1 (5 bases). The ends were cut back, 6 bases at V and 2 bases at J, with 11 bases in the middle. The CDR3 loop spans 14 amino acids. Germline V gene sequence: CDR1 MNHNS, CDR2 SASEGT.